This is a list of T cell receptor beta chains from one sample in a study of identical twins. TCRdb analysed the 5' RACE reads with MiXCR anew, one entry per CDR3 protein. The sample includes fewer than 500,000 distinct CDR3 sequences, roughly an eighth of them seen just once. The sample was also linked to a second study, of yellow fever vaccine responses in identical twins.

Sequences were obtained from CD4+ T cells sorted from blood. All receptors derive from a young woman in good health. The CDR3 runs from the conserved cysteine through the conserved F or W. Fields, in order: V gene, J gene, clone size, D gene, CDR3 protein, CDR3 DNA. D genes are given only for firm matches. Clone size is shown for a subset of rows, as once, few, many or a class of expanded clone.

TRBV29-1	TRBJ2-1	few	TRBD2	CSGRGGGRNEQFF	TGCAGCGGACGTGGTGGCGGGAGGAATGAGCAGTTCTTC
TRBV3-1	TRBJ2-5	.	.	CASSQKEGVRETQYF	TGTGCCAGCAGCCAGAAGGAGGGTGTTCGAGAGACCCAGTACTTC
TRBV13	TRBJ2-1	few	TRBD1	CASRRTGASYNEQFF	TGTGCCAGCAGGCGAACAGGGGCCTCCTACAATGAGCAGTTCTTC
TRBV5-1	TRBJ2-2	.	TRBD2	CASSWGLAGGPTGGELFF	TGCGCCAGCAGCTGGGGACTAGCGGGAGGCCCGACTGGCGGGGAGCTGTTTTTT
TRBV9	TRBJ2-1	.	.	CASSGGSHLYNEQFF	TGTGCCAGCAGCGGGGGTTCCCATCTGTACAATGAGCAGTTCTTC
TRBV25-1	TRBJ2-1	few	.	CASSEYGNVFF	TGTGCCAGCAGTGAATATGGAAACGTGTTCTTC
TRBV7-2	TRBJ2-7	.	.	CASSSSSRVYEQYF	TGTGCCAGCAGCTCCAGCTCCAGGGTCTACGAGCAGTACTTC
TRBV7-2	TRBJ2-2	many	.	CASSLVYPGELFF	TGTGCCAGCAGCTTAGTGTATCCCGGGGAGCTGTTTTTT
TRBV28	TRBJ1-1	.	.	CASSWRGMNTEAFF	TGTGCCAGCAGTTGGCGGGGAATGAACACTGAAGCTTTCTTT
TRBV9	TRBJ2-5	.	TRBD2	CASSYGTSGGQETQYF	TGTGCCAGCAGCTACGGGACTAGCGGGGGACAAGAGACCCAGTACTTC
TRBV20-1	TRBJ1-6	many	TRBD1	CSAGRDRTVALHF	TGCAGTGCTGGCCGGGACAGAACGGTCGCCCTCCACTTT
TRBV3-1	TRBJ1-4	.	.	CASSQQPNEKLFF	TGTGCCAGCAGCCAACAGCCTAATGAAAAACTGTTTTTT
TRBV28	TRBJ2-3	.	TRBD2	CASSPSGGFATQYF	TGTGCCAGCAGCCCTAGCGGGGGGTTTGCTACGCAGTATTTT
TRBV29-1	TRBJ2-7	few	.	CSVEVGAHEQYF	TGCAGCGTTGAAGTGGGGGCCCACGAGCAGTACTTC
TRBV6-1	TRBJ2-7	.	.	CASSPRPSSYEQYF	TGTGCCAGCAGCCCTCGGCCAAGCTCCTACGAGCAGTACTTC
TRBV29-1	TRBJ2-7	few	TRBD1	CSVEATGSDEQYF	TGCAGCGTTGAGGCGACAGGGAGCGACGAGCAGTACTTC
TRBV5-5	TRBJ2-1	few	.	CASSWVMRELSNNEQFF	TGTGCCAGCAGCTGGGTAATGAGGGAGCTCAGCAACAATGAGCAGTTCTTC
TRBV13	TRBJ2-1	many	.	CASSGLGEQFF	TGTGCCAGCAGCGGCCTGGGTGAGCAGTTCTTC
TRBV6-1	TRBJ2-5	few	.	CASSVDWGETQYF	TGTGCCAGCAGTGTGGACTGGGGAGAGACCCAGTACTTC
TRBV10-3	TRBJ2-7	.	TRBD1	CAISPGQGVHEQYF	TGTGCCATCAGTCCGGGACAGGGGGTCCACGAGCAGTACTTC
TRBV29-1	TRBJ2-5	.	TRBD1	CSEINTETGIETQYF	TGCAGCGAGATCAATACCGAGACAGGGATAGAGACCCAGTACTTC
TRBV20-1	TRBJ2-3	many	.	CSAEGQPRGTDTQYF	TGCAGTGCTGAGGGACAACCCCGAGGCACAGATACGCAGTATTTT
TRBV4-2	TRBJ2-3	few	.	CASSQEWGGSADTQYF	TGTGCCAGCAGCCAAGAGTGGGGGGGCTCGGCAGATACGCAGTATTTT
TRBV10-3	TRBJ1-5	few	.	CAISPGRDNQPQHF	TGTGCCATCAGCCCGGGTCGGGACAATCAGCCCCAGCATTTT
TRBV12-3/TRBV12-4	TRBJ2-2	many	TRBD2	CASRGLAGTGELFF	TGTGCCAGCCGAGGACTAGCGGGCACCGGGGAGCTGTTTTTT
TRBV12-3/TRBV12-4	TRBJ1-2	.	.	CASSFREANYGYTF	TGTGCCAGCAGTTTCAGGGAAGCTAACTATGGCTACACCTTC
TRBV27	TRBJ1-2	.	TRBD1	CASLSFAGGADGYTF	TGTGCCAGCCTTTCTTTTGCAGGGGGCGCGGATGGCTACACCTTC
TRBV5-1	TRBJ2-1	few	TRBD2	CASSLAILAGRLREQFF	TGCGCCAGCAGCTTGGCCATACTAGCGGGAAGGCTTCGGGAGCAGTTCTTC
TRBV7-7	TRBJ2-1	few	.	CASSVSPNYNEQFF	TGTGCTAGCAGCGTCTCGCCGAACTACAATGAGCAGTTCTTC
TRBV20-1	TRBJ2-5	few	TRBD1	CSARDARGMQTQYF	TGCAGTGCTAGAGATGCCAGGGGGATGCAGACCCAGTACTTC
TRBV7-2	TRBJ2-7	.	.	CASSLASPGGYEQYF	TGTGCCAGCAGCTTAGCCTCTCCAGGAGGCTACGAGCAGTACTTC
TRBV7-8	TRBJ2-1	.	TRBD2	CASSPTSGGASYNEQFF	TGTGCCAGCAGCCCGACTAGCGGGGGTGCGTCCTACAATGAGCAGTTCTTC
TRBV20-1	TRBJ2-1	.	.	CSAPGRQLEENEQFF	TGCAGTGCCCCGGGAAGGCAGCTCGAGGAGAATGAGCAGTTCTTC
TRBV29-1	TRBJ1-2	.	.	CSVGAGTNYGYTF	TGCAGCGTTGGAGCAGGGACTAACTATGGCTACACCTTC
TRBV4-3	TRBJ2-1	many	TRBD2	CASGSGLAGGRNEQFF	TGCGCCAGCGGATCTGGATTAGCGGGAGGCCGAAATGAGCAGTTCTTC
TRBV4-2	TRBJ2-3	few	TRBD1	CASSPSWTGISTDTQYF	TGTGCCAGCAGCCCCTCTTGGACAGGGATAAGCACAGATACGCAGTATTTT
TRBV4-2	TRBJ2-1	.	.	CASSESAGNDNEQFF	TGTGCCAGCAGCGAGAGTGCTGGAAATGACAATGAGCAGTTCTTC
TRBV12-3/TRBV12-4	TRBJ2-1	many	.	CASTQYNEQFF	TGTGCCAGCACTCAATACAATGAGCAGTTCTTC
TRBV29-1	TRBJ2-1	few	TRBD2	CSATELAGGLYNEQFF	TGCAGCGCAACCGAGTTAGCGGGGGGGCTATACAATGAGCAGTTCTTC
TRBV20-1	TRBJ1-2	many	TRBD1	CSAKGQASYGYTF	TGCAGTGCTAAGGGACAGGCAAGCTATGGCTACACCTTC
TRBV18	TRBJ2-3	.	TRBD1	CASSPLGSGTGHTDTQYF	TGTGCCAGCTCACCACTGGGCTCCGGGACAGGGCACACAGATACGCAGTATTTT
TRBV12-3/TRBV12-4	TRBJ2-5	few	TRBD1	CASSIPGQGGETQYF	TGTGCCAGCAGTATCCCGGGACAGGGTGGAGAGACCCAGTACTTC
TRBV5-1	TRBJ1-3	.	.	CASSLFLRGTGNTIYF	TGCGCCAGCAGCTTGTTCCTTAGGGGAACTGGAAACACCATATATTTT
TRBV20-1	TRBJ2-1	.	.	CSASPRIDNEQFF	TGCAGTGCTAGTCCCAGGATCGACAATGAGCAGTTCTTC
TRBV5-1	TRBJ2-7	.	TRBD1	CASSHLDRGYEQYF	TGCGCCAGCAGCCACCTTGACAGGGGTTACGAGCAGTACTTC
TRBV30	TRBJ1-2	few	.	CAWGTGHNYGYTF	TGTGCCTGGGGGACGGGACACAACTATGGCTACACCTTC
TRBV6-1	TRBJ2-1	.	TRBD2	CASSLTLPGGPGNEQFF	TGTGCCAGCTCCCTCACACTCCCGGGGGGTCCCGGCAATGAGCAGTTCTTC